This T cell receptor (beta chain) was documented in a study of cytomegalovirus exposure and HLA in healthy donors. Study outcomes and limitations: Researchers left out some V segments, among them TRBV6-2 and TRBV6-3, as indistinguishable. The authors assumed roughly uniform sequencing depth across donors for presence/absence analyses.

PCR was performed using 60 Vbeta and 13 Jbeta primers. The assay was immunoSEQ multiplex PCR, and TCRdb's table has in-frame clones only and misses some. The sample comprises more than 200,000 clones, roughly 80% of which are singletons, and about 6.4% rests with the top ten. As to this clone: Its specificity is unknown.

This CDR3 comprises 15 residues. Unmatched junction bases numbered 6, after V lost 5 bases and J lost 4 bases. Germline V lookup: CDR1 SEHNR, CDR2 FQNEAQ (reference sequence). This chain uses TRBV7-9 with TRBJ2-5; 11 bases agree with TRBD1. This clonotype originated in a man aged 35-49 years in good health and CMV-seropositive. Sequenced material: PBMCs. The CDR3: CASSPRTGGLETQYF. Written as DNA, the CDR3 is TGTGCCAGCAGCCCTCGGACAGGGGGCTTAGAGACCCAGTACTTC.